This T cell receptor beta chain was sequenced during a study of T-cell memory formation after mild COVID-19. As for the study in general: Among the donors, TCR clusters were largely specific to each donor.

TCRdb itself ran the 5' RACE reads through MiXCR, one entry per CDR3 protein. The sample lists more than 250,000 distinct CDR3 sequences; more than 15% were seen once. This CDR3 comprises 14 residues. CDR1 is SGHTA and CDR2 is FQGTGA in the germline V gene. V was shortened by 0 bases and J by 4 bases, with 9 bases between the two germline ends. This chain connects TRBV7-3 to TRBJ2-5; no firm D call. Source material: PBMCs or a T cell subset sorted from them (not recorded which). This receptor was obtained from a man between 18 and 35 years old who had mild COVID-19 (a few samples of this study predate the infection). Cell type and time point are not known. The CDR3: CASSLTGSSETQYF. CDR3 nucleotide sequence: TGTGCCAGCAGCTTAACCGGGTCCTCAGAGACCCAGTACTTC. Full variable domain (outside the CDR3, taken from reference TRBV7-3 and TRBJ2-5): GAGVSQTPSNKVTEKGKYVELRCDPISGHTALYWYRQSLGQGPEFLIYFQGTGAADDSGLPNDRFFAVRPEGSVSTLKIQRTERGDSAVYLCASSLTGSSETQYFGPGTRLLVL.